The source of this TCR beta chain is a study of T-cell memory formation after mild COVID-19. At the level of the study: Among the donors, TCR clusters were largely specific to each donor.

Study observations and caveats: Several responding clones turned up in pre-infection memory, indicating that cross-reactive memory may have taken part.

TCRdb fed the 5' RACE reads into MiXCR, producing one record per CDR3 protein. The sample records about 270,000 distinct CDR3 sequences, approximately 15% being singletons. This CDR3 has 12 amino acids. Germline V gene lookup returns CDR1 KGHDR and CDR2 SFDVKD. Deletions cut 3 bases from V and 7 bases from J, with 6 bases between. Concerning this clonotype itself: Its target is unknown.

This TCR came from an adult woman who had mild COVID-19 (a few samples of this study predate the infection). Cell type and time point are not known. V usage is TRBV24-1 and J usage is TRBJ2-4; D call uncertain. Sequencing was carried out using PBMCs or a T cell subset sorted from them (not recorded which). The CDR3 is CATSDGPNIQYF. CDR3 nucleotides: TGTGCCACCAGTGATGGTCCCAACATTCAGTACTTC.